This T cell receptor beta chain stems from a study of T cells in Graves' hyperthyroidism and ophthalmopathy. V dropped 4 bases and J dropped 3; count of bases not matched to a gene: 4. Germline CDR1 reads MNHNS; CDR2 reads SASEGT. This CDR3 is 15 amino acids long. TCR beta CDR3 sequences were amplified from RNA transcripts. HTBI primers were used for first-round RT-PCR of the TCR CDR3. TCRdb called the multiplex PCR reads again in MiXCR, with one record for every CDR3 protein. The sample carries about 640,000 distinct CDR3 sequences, around 20% recorded once. The clonotype comes from a young man with Graves' ophthalmopathy. The rearrangement joins TRBV6-1 to TRBJ2-2, with 8 positions matching TRBD1. Source material: blood. The CDR3: CASSVDRADTGELFF. CDR3 DNA: TGTGCCAGCAGTGTGGACAGGGCGGACACCGGGGAGCTGTTTTTT.